The 27 T cell receptor beta chains below were found in one sample sequenced in a study of monozygotic twins with inflammatory bowel disease. TCRdb reprocessed the 5' RACE reads, keeping one entry per CDR3 protein, no DNA. The sample shows around 380,000 distinct CDR3 sequences, and around 2.5% sits with its ten largest clones. The sample comprised blood. These receptors originate from a human donor with ulcerative colitis or Crohn's disease, or a healthy co-twin of an affected twin (not recorded which).

The chain has TRBV27 and TRBJ2-4; lacking DNA, the TRBD1 call made by TCRdb goes unchecked. Looked up from germline, CDR1 is MNHEY and CDR2 is SMNVEV (reference sequence). CDR3 size: 16 residues. CDR3 in amino acids: CASSLWMGTGENIQYF.

The V call is TRBV3-1, the J call TRBJ1-6. This CDR3 has 12 amino acids. Germline V gene sequence: CDR1 LGHDT, CDR2 YNNKEL (reference sequence). CDR3 protein: CASSQGDSPLHF.

The chain employs TRBV12-3 or TRBV12-4 and TRBJ1-1. The CDR3 is 13 residues long. The CDR3 is CASSLNGDGEAFF.

The chain employs TRBV7-2 and TRBJ1-4; TCRdb returns TRBD1, unconfirmable since there is no DNA. The CDR3 covers 16 residues. Germline V gene sequence: CDR1 SGHTA, CDR2 FQGNSA. The CDR3 spells CASSLVFGSGGEKLFF.

The CDR3 sequence is CASREIQGTEAFF. V usage is TRBV12-3 or TRBV12-4 and J usage is TRBJ1-1; TCRdb calls TRBD1, which cannot be checked without DNA. CDR3 size: 13 residues.

The rearrangement links TRBV10-3 to TRBJ1-4; TCRdb names TRBD1, which stays unverified in the absence of DNA. The germline CDR1 and CDR2 sequences are ENHRY and SYGVKD. The CDR3 has 12 residues. The CDR3 reads CAISEDSEKLFF.

This chain connects TRBV3-1 to TRBJ2-4; the D call of TRBD1 rests on TCRdb alone, since no DNA is present to check it. This CDR3 spans 15 amino acids. Germline CDR1 LGHDT, CDR2 YNNKEL (reference sequence). The CDR3: CASSQRGTGGNMQYF.

The V gene is TRBV12-3 or TRBV12-4, the J gene TRBJ2-7; TCRdb outputs TRBD1, but without DNA this stays unchecked. The CDR3 runs to 15 residues. This chain's CDR3 is CASSRTGEITYEQYF.

The J gene is TRBJ2-5, the V gene TRBV4-1; TCRdb's D call, TRBD2, is unchecked because there is no DNA. From germline, CDR1 is MGHRA and CDR2 YSYEKL. The CDR3 has 17 residues. CDR3 protein: CASSQELAGARQETQYF.

This chain connects TRBV15 to TRBJ1-4; the D call of TRBD1 rests on TCRdb alone, since no DNA is present to check it. There are 14 residues in the CDR3. Germline V gene data show CDR1 as LNHNV and CDR2 as YYDKDF (reference sequence). The CDR3 sequence is CATSWGGWNEKLFF.

The V call is TRBV3-1, the J call TRBJ1-6; TCRdb picks TRBD1, but there is no DNA to check that call. This CDR3 has 15 residues. Germline V gives CDR1 LGHDT, CDR2 YNNKEL (reference sequence). CDR3 protein: CASSLLDSLNSPLHF. Filled out from reference TRBV3-1 and TRBJ1-6, the complete variable domain reads DTAVSQTPKYLVTQMGNDKSIKCEQNLGHDTMYWYKQDSKKFLKIMFSYNNKELIINETVPNRFSPKSPDKAHLNLHINSLELGDSAVYFCASSLLDSLNSPLHFGNGTRLTVT.

The CDR3 sequence: CSAATEAYEQYF. V usage is TRBV20-1 and J usage is TRBJ2-7. Looked up from germline, CDR1 is DFQATT and CDR2 is SNEGSKA (reference sequence). The CDR3 runs to 12 residues.

The chain carries TRBV7-3 and TRBJ2-2; TCRdb selects TRBD1, and the lack of DNA leaves this call unchecked. The V gene's germline CDR1 is SGHTA and CDR2 FQGTGA. The CDR3 runs to 14 residues. The chain's CDR3 is CASSRDTGTGELFF. Full variable domain (missing parts from reference TRBV7-3 and TRBJ2-2): GAGVSQTPSNKVTEKGKYVELRCDPISGHTALYWYRQSLGQGPEFLIYFQGTGAADDSGLPNDRFFAVRPEGSVSTLKIQRTERGDSAVYLCASSRDTGTGELFFGEGSRLTVL.

The V gene is TRBV7-2, the J gene TRBJ2-1. Germline values: CDR1 SGHTA, CDR2 FQGNSA. CDR3 length: 12 amino acids. CDR3 loop: CASSPNRNEQFF.

The V gene is TRBV4-1, the J gene TRBJ2-7. The CDR3 is 13 amino acids. In germline, CDR1 is MGHRA, CDR2 YSYEKL. CDR3 region: CASSRTGAYEQYF.

This chain joins TRBV27 and TRBJ2-7; TCRdb indicates TRBD2, and absent DNA this call remains unverified. The CDR3 has 16 amino acids. Germline V CDR1 and CDR2: MNHEY, SMNVEV (reference sequence). This CDR3 is CASSLSFLDYSYEQYF.

The rearrangement links TRBV7-2 to TRBJ2-5; without DNA, the TCRdb call of TRBD1 cannot be checked. Germline loops: CDR1 SGHTA, CDR2 FQGNSA. This CDR3 is built from 15 residues. This CDR3 reads CASSLVGGGAETQYF.

V usage is TRBV14 and J usage is TRBJ2-1; checking the TCRdb D call of TRBD2 is not possible without DNA. This CDR3 is built from 17 residues. The germline CDR1 and CDR2 sequences are SGHDN and FVKESK. The CDR3 loop reads CASSQDRTTARDNEQFF.

The genes are TRBV6-1 and TRBJ1-5; TCRdb names TRBD1, which stays unverified in the absence of DNA. This CDR3 comprises 15 residues. Germline lookup yields CDR1 MNHNS and CDR2 SASEGT. CDR3: CASSPRQASHQPQHF.

The CDR3 loop is CSARGGAGNQPQHF. V is TRBV20-1 and J is TRBJ1-5; TCRdb returns TRBD1, unconfirmable since there is no DNA. The CDR3 totals 14 residues. From germline, CDR1 is DFQATT and CDR2 SNEGSKA (reference sequence).

The gene calls are TRBV7-9 and TRBJ2-5; no DNA is available, so the TRBD1 call from TCRdb remains unchecked. This CDR3 has 15 amino acids. The V gene's germline CDR1 is SEHNR and CDR2 FQNEAQ (reference sequence). CDR3 region: CASSLLLGAQETQYF.

The chain has TRBV20-1 and TRBJ2-1; TCRdb indicates TRBD1, and absent DNA this call remains unverified. The CDR3 runs to 14 residues. From germline, CDR1 is DFQATT and CDR2 SNEGSKA (reference sequence). The CDR3 sequence is CSARDGLGVNEQFF.

This chain joins TRBV20-1 and TRBJ1-2; the D gene TCRdb calls, TRBD1, cannot be checked with no DNA. CDR3 length: 15 residues. Germline V gives CDR1 DFQATT, CDR2 SNEGSKA (reference sequence). This CDR3 is CSARGPGTPNYGYTF.

V usage is TRBV12-3 or TRBV12-4 and J usage is TRBJ2-4; TCRdb indicates TRBD2, and absent DNA this call remains unverified. This CDR3 has 19 residues. CDR3 protein: CASSFPGLAGGGAKNIQYF.

The rearrangement links TRBV13 to TRBJ2-1; TCRdb's assignment of TRBD2 cannot be checked, as there is no DNA. Germline CDR1 and CDR2: PRHDT and FYEKMQ (reference sequence). The length of the CDR3 is 17 residues. The CDR3 is CASSLFGLAGVWDEQFF.

The V gene is TRBV11-2, the J gene TRBJ2-3; no DNA is available, so the TRBD2 call from TCRdb remains unchecked. The CDR3 extends over 18 amino acids. In germline, CDR1 is SGHAT, CDR2 FQNNGV. The CDR3 here is CASSLLSGTSGRVHTQYF.

This chain joins TRBV19 and TRBJ2-2; TCRdb's D gene call, TRBD1, goes unchecked for lack of DNA. The CDR3 is 12 residues long. Germline assignment: CDR1 LNHDA and CDR2 SQIVND (reference sequence). The chain's CDR3 is CATGHLTGELFF.